This T cell receptor (beta chain) was recorded in a study of T cell responses to AZD1222 COVID-19 vaccine. Study-wide points: Regions left unmutated in variants are reportedly the target of nearly half of spike-specific TCRs. Without day 14 samples, only post-peak T cell repertoires were studied.

Notes on this clone: No antigen is known for it.

Assay: immunoSEQ multiplex PCR; the TCRdb copy retains only in-frame clones and omits some. The sample lists some 280,000 clones, approximately 94% occurring once. The CDR3 covers 16 residues. The V segment lost 4 bases and the J segment 2 bases; nucleotides outside the gene matches: 7. Germline-derived CDR1 and CDR2 are SGHTS and YDEGEE. The V gene is TRBV5-8, the J gene TRBJ2-3; 10 bases agree with TRBD2. This sequence originates from an adult who received the AZD1222 COVID-19 vaccine. Specimen: peripheral blood, collected 28 days after the second AZD1222 dose. The CDR3, as DNA: TGTGCCAGCAGCCCGAGACTAGCGGGCCTCACAGATACGCAGTATTTT. This gives the protein CASSPRLAGLTDTQYF. The full variable domain, its missing parts supplied by reference TRBV5-8 and TRBJ2-3, is EAGVTQSPTHLIKTRGQQATLRCSPISGHTSVYWYQQALGLGLQFLLWYDEGEERNRGNFPPRFSGRQFPNYSSELNVNALELEDSALYLCASSPRLAGLTDTQYFGPGTRLTVL.